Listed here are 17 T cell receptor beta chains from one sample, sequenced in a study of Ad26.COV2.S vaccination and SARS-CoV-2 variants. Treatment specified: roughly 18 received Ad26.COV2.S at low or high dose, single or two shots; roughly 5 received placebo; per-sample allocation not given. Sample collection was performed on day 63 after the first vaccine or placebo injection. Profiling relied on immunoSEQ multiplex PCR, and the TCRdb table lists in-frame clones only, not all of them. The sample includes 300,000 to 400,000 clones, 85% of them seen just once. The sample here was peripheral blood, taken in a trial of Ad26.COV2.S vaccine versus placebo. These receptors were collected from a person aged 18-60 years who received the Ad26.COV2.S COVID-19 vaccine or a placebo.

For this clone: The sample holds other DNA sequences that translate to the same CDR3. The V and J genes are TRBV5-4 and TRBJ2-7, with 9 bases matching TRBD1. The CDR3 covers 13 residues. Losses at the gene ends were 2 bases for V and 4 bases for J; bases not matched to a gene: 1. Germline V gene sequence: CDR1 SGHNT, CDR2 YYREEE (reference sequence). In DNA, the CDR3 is TGTGCCAGCAGCTTAGACAGGGGGTACGAGCAGTACTTC. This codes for CASSLDRGYEQYF.

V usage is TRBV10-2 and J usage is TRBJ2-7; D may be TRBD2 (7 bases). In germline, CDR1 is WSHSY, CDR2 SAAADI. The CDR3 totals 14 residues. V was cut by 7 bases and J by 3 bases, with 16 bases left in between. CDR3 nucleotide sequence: TGCGCCAGCACCCTACCGGGGGGCGGCTACGAGCAGTACTTC. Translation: CASTLPGGGYEQYF.

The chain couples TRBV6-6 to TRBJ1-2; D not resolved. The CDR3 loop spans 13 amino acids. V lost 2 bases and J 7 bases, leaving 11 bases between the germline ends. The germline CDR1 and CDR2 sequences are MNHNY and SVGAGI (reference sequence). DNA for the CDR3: TGTGCCAGCAGTTACCCGACGGGAGGTGGCTACACCTTC. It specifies CASSYPTGGGYTF.

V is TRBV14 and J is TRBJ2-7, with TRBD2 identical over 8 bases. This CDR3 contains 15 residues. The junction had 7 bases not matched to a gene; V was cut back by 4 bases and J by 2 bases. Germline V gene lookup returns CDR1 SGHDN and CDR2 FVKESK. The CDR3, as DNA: TGTGCCAGCAGCCCTGCCGTCGGGGGGGCCTACGAGCAGTACTTC. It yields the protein CASSPAVGGAYEQYF. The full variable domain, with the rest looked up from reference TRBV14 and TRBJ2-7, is EAGVTQFPSHSVIEKGQTVTLRCDPISGHDNLYWYRRVMGKEIKFLLHFVKESKQDESGMPNNRFLAERTGGTYSTLKVQPAELEDSGVYFCASSPAVGGAYEQYFGPGTRLTVT.

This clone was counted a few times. Here the CDR3 DNA reads TGTGCCAGCAGCCGGCGAGCGGGACCGGAGACACACGAGCAGTACTTC. This translates into CASSRRAGPETHEQYF. This sequence joins TRBV7-6 and TRBJ2-7; 7 bases are a match to TRBD2. The CDR3 runs 16 residues. J lost 5 bases, V lost 5 bases, and 15 bases had no gene match. Germline V gene lookup returns CDR1 SGHVS and CDR2 FNYEAQ.

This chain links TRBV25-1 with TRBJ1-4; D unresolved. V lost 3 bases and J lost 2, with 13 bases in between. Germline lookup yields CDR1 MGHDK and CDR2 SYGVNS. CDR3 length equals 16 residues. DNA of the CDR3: TGTGCCAGCAGTGACCCCCGAGGACTGACTAATGAAAAACTGTTTTTT. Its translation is CASSDPRGLTNEKLFF. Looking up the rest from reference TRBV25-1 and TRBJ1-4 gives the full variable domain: EADIYQTPRYLVIGTGKKITLECSQTMGHDKMYWYQQDPGMELHLIHYSYGVNSTEKGDLSSESTVSRIRTEHFPLTLESARPSHTSQYLCASSDPRGLTNEKLFFGSGTQLSVL.

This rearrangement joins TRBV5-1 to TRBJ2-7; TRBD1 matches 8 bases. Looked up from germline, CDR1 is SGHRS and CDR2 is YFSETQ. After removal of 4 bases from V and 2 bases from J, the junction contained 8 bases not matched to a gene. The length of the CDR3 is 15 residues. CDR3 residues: CASSIPTGEPYEQYF. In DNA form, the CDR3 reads TGCGCCAGCAGCATCCCGACAGGGGAGCCCTACGAGCAGTACTTC.

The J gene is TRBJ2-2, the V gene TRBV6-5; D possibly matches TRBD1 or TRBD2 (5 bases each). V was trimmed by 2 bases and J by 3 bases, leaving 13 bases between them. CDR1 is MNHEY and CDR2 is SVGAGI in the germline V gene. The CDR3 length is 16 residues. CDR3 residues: CASSYVGGLYTGELFF. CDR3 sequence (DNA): TGTGCCAGCAGTTACGTTGGGGGTTTGTACACCGGGGAGCTGTTTTTT.

CDR3 loop: CASSQGLGQGFGSNTGELFF. As DNA, the CDR3 is TGTGCCAGCAGCCAAGGACTGGGACAGGGATTTGGATCCAACACCGGGGAGCTGTTTTTT. The chain combines TRBV14 with TRBJ2-2, with TRBD1 matching over 9 bases. The CDR3 has 20 amino acids. The germline gives CDR1 SGHDN, CDR2 FVKESK. V trimming: 1 base; J trimming: 2 bases; junction bases outside the gene matches: 14.

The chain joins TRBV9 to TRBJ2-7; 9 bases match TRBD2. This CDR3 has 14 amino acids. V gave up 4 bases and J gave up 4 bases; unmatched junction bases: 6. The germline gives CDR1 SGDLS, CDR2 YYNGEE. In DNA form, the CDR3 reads TGTGCCAGCAGCCCTACGCTAGCGGGATACGAGCAGTACTTC. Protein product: CASSPTLAGYEQYF. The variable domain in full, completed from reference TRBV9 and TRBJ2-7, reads DSGVTQTPKHLITATGQRVTLRCSPRSGDLSVYWYQQSLDQGLQFLIQYYNGEERAKGNILERFSAQQFPDLHSELNLSSLELGDSALYFCASSPTLAGYEQYFGPGTRLTVT.

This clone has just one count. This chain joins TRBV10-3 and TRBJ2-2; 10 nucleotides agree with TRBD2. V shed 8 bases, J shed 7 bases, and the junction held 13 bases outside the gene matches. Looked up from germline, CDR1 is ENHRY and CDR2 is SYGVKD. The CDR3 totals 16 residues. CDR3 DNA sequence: TGTGCCATCGGCTCGAGCGGGAGGGCCGACGGCGGGGAGCTGTTTTTT. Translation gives CAIGSSGRADGGELFF.

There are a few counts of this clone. The CDR3: CASSSYSFLNSPLHF. CDR3 sequence (DNA): TGTGCCAGCAGTTCGTACAGCTTTCTTAATTCACCCCTCCACTTT. The V gene is TRBV6-6, the J gene TRBJ1-6, with unresolved D. Trimming left V 4 bases short and J 6 bases short, with 13 bases between. This CDR3 comprises 15 residues. The germline CDR1 and CDR2 sequences are MNHNY and SVGAGI (reference sequence).

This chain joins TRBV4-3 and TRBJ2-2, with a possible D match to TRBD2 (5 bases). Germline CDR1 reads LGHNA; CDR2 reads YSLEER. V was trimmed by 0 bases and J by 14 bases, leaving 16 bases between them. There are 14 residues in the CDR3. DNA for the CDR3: TGCGCCAGCAGCCAAGATATCGAGGGCGTTGAACTGTTTTTT. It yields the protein CASSQDIEGVELFF.

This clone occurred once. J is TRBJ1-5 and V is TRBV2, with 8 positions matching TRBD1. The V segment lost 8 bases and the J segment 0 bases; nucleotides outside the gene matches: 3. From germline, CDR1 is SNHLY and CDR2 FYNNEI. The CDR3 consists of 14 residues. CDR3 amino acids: CASGQGGSNQPQHF. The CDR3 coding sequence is TGTGCCAGCGGACAGGGAGGTAGCAATCAGCCCCAGCATTTT.

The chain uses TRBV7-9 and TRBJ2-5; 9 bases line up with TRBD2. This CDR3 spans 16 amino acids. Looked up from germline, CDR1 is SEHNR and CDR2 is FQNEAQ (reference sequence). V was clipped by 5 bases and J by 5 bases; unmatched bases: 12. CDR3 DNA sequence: TGTGCCAGCAGCACCACTGGCGGGGGGGCGTATGAGACCCAGTACTTC. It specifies CASSTTGGGAYETQYF.

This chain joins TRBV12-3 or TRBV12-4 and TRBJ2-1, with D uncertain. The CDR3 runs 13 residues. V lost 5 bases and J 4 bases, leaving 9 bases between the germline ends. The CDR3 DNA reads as TGTGCCAGCAGTACGCAGACGTACAATGAGCAGTTCTTC. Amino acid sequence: CASSTQTYNEQFF.

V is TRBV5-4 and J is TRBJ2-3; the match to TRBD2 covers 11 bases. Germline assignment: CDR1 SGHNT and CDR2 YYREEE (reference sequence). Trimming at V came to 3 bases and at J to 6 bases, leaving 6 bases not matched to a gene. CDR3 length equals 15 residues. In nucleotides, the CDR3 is TGTGCCAGCAGCTCACCACTAGCGGGAGCTGATACGCAGTATTTT. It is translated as CASSSPLAGADTQYF.